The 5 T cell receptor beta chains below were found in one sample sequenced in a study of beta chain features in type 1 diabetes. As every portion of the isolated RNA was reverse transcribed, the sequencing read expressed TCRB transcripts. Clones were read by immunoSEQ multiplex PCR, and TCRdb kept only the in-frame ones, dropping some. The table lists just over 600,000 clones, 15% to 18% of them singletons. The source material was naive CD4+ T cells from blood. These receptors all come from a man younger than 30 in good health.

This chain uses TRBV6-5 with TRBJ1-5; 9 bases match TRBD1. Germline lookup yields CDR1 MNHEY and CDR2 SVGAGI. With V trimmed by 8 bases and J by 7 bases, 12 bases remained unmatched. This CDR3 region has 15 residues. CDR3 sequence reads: CASSITGGLGQPQHF. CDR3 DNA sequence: TGTGCCAGCTCCATCACAGGGGGCTTAGGGCAGCCCCAGCATTTT.

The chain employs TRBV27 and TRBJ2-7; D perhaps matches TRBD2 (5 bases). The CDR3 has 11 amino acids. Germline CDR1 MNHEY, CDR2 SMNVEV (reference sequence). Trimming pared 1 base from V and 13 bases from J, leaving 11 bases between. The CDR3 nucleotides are TGTGCCAGCAGTTTATTTCATGGGAGATACTTC. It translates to CASSLFHGRYF.

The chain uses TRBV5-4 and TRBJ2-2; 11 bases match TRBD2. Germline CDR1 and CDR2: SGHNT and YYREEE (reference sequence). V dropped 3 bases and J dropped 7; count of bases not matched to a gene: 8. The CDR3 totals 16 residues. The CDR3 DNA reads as TGTGCCAGCAGCTCCGCCCCGACTAGCGGGGTCGGGGAGCTGTTTTTT. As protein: CASSSAPTSGVGELFF.

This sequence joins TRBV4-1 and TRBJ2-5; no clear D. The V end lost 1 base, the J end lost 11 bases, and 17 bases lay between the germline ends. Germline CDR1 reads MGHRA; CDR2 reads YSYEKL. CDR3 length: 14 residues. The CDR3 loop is CASSQVEGSIRQYF. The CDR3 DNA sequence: TGCGCCAGCAGCCAAGTTGAAGGGTCCATCCGGCAGTACTTC.

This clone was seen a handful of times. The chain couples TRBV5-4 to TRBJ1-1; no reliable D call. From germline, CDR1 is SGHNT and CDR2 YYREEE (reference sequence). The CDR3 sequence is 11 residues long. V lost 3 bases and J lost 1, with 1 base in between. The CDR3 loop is CASSSNTEAFF. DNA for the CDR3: TGTGCCAGCAGCTCGAACACTGAAGCTTTCTTT.